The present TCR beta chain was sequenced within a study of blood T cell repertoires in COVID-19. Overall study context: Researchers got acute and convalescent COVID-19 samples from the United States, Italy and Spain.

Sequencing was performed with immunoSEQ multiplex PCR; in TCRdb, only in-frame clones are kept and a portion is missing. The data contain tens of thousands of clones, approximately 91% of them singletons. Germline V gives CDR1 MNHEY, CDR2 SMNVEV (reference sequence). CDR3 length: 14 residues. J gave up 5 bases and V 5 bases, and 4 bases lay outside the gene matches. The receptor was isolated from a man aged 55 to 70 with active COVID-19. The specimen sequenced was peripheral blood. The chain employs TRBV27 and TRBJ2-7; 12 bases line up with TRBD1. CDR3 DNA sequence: TGTGCCAGCAGTGCCGGGACAGGGGGCAACGAGCAGTACTTC. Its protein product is CASSAGTGGNEQYF.